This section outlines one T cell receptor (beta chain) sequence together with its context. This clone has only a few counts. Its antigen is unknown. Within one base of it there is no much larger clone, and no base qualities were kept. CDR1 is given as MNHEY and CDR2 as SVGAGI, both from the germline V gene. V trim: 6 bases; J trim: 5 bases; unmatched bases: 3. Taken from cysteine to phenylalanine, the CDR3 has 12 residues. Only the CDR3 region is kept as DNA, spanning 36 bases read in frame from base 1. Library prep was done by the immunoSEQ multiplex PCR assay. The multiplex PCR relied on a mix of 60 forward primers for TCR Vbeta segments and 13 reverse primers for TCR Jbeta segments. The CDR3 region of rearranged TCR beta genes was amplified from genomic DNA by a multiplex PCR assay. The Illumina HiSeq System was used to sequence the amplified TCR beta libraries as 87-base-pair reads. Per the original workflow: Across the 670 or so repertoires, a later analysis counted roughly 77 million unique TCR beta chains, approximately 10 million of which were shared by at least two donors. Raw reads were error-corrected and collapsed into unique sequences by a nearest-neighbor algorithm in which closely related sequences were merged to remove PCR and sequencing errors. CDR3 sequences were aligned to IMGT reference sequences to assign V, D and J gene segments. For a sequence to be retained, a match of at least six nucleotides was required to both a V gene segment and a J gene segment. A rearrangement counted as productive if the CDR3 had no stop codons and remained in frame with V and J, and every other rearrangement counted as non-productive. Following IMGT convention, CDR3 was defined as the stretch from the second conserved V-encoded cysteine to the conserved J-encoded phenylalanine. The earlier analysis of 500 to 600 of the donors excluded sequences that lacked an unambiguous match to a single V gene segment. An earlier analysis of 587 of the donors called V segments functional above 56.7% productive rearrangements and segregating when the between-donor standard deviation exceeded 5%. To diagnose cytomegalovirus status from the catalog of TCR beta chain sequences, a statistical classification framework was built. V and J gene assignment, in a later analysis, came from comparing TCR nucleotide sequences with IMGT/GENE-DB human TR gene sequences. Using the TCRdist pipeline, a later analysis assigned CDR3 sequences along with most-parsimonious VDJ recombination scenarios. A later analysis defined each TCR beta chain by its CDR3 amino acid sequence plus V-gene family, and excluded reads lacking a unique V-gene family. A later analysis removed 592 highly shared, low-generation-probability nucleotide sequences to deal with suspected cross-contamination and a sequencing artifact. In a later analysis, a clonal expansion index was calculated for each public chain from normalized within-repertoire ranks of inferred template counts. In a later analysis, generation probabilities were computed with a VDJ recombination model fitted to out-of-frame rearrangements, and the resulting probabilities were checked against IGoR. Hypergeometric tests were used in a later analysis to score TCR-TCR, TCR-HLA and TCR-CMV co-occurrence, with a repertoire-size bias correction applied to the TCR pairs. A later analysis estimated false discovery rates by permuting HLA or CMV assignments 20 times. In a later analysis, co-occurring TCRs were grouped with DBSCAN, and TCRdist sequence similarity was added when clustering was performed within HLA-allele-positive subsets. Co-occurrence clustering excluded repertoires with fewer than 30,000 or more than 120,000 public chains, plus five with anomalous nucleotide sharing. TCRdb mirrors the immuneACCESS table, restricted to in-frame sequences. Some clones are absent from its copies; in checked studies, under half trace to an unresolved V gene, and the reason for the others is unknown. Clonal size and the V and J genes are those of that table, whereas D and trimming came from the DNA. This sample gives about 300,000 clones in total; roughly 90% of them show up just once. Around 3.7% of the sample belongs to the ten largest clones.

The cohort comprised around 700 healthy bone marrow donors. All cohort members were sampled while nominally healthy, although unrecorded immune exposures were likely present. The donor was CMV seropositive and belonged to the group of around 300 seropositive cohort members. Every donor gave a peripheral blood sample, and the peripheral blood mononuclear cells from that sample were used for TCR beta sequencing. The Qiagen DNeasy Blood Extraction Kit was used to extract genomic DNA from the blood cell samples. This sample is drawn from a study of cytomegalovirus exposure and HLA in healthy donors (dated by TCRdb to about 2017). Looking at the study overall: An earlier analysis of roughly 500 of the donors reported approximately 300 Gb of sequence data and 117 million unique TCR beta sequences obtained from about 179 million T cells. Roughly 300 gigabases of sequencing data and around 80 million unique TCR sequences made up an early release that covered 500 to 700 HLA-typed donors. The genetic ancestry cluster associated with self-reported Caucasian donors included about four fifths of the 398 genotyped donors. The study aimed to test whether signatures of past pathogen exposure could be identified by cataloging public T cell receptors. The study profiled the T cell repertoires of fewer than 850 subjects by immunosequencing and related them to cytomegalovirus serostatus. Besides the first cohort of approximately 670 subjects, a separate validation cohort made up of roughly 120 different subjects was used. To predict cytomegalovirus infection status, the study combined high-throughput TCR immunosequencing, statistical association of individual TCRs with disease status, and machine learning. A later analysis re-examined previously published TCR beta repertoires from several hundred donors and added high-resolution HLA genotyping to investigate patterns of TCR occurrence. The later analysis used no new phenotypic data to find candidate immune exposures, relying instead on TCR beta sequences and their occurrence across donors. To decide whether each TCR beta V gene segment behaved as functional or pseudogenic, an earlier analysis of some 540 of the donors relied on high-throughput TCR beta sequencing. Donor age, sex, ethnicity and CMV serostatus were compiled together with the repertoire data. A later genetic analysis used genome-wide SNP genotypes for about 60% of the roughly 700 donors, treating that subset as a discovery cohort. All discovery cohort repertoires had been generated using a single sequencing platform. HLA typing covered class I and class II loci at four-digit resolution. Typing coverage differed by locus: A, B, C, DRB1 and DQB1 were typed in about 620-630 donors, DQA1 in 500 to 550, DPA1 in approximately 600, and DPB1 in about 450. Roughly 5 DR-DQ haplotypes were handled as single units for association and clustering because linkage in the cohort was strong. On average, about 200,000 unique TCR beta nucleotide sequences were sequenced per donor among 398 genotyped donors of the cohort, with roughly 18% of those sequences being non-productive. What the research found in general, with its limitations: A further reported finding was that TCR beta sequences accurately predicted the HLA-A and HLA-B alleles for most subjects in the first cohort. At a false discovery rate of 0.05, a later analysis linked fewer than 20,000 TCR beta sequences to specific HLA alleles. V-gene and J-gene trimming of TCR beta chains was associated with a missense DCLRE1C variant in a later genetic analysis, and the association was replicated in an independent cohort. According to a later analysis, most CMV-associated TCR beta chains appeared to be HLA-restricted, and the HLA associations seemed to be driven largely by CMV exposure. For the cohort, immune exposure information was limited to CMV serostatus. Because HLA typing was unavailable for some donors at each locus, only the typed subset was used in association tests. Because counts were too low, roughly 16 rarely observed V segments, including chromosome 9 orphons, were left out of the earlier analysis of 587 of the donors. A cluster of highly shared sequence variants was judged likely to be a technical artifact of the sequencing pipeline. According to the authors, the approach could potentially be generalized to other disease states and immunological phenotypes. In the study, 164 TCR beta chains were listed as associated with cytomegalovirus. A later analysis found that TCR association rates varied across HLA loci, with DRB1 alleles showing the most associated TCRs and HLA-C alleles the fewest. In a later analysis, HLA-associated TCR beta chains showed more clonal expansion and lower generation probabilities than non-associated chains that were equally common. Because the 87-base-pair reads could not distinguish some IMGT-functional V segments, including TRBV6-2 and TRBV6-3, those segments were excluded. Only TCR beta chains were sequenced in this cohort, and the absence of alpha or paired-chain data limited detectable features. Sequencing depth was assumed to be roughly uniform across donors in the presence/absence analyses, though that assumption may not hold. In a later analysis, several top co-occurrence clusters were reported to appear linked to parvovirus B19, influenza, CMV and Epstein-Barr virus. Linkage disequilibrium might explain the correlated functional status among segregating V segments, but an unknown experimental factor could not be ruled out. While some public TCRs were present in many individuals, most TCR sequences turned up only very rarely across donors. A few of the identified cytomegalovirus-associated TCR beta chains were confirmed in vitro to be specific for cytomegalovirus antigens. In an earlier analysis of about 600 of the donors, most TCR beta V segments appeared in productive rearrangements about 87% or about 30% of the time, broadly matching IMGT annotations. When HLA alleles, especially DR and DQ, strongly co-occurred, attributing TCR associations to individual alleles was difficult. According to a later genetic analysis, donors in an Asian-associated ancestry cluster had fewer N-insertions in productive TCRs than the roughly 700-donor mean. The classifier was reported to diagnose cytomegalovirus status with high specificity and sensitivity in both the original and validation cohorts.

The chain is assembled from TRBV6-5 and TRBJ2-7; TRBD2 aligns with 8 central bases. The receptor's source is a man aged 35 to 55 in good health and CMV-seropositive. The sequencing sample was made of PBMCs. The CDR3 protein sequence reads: CASRAGVHEQYF. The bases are TGTGCCAGCAGAGCGGGAGTCCACGAGCAGTACTTC.